This TCR beta chain was profiled in a study of T cell responses to AZD1222 COVID-19 vaccine. Whole-study results and caveats: With dominance at 160-218 and 743-854, vaccine-associated CD4 TCRs spanned spike.

Second-dose groups at about 4 or about 12 weeks were pooled. Per the germline V gene, CDR1 is SGHTA and CDR2 is FQGTGA. V dropped 2 bases and J dropped 1; count of bases not matched to a gene: 5. This CDR3 spans 16 amino acids. For this clone: The antigen is not known.

Some clones are missing from TCRdb's copy, which holds only in-frame ones; the method was immunoSEQ multiplex PCR. The data contain around 99,000 clones, about 85% of them singletons. Sample: peripheral blood, taken 28 days after the second AZD1222 dose. This receptor was identified in an adult who received the AZD1222 COVID-19 vaccine. The chain links TRBV7-3 to TRBJ2-3; 8 bases align to TRBD2. CDR3 bases: TGTGCCAGCAGCTTATTTCCAGCGGGAGGCACAGATACGCAGTATTTT. This translates into CASSLFPAGGTDTQYF. Together with reference TRBV7-3 and TRBJ2-3, the CDR3 gives the full variable domain: GAGVSQTPSNKVTEKGKYVELRCDPISGHTALYWYRQSLGQGPEFLIYFQGTGAADDSGLPNDRFFAVRPEGSVSTLKIQRTERGDSAVYLCASSLFPAGGTDTQYFGPGTRLTVL.